The 29 T cell receptor beta chains below all came from one sample that was sequenced in a study of blood T cells in healthy people across ages. A sample-barcoded 5' primer and a J-beta primer mix were used in a second PCR of roughly 6 to 12 cycles. MiXCR, run by TCRdb on the 5' RACE reads, gives a single entry per CDR3 protein. This table holds 450,000 to 600,000 distinct CDR3 sequences, roughly a quarter found once. These data also featured in a second study, about T cells of mothers and their children.

Sequencing was carried out using blood. The origin of the receptors is a boy aged 2-9 years in good health.

This clonotype came up many times. The chain has TRBV19 and TRBJ2-7; D might be TRBD2 (6 bases). The CDR3 sequence is 15 residues long. Trimming removed 6 bases from V and 6 bases from J, with 21 bases in between. From germline, CDR1 is LNHDA and CDR2 SQIVND (reference sequence). The CDR3 DNA sequence: TGTGCCAGTAGCCTTATCGGGGGTACGGGAAGCGAGCAGTACTTC. Its protein product is CASSLIGGTGSEQYF. The complete variable domain, with remaining parts taken from reference TRBV19 and TRBJ2-7, reads DGGITQSPKYLFRKEGQNVTLSCEQNLNHDAMYWYRQDPGQGLRLIYYSQIVNDFQKGDIAEGYSVSREKKESFPLTVTSAQKNPTAFYLCASSLIGGTGSEQYFGPGTRLTVT.

The rearrangement joins TRBV4-2 to TRBJ2-5; D uncertain. V was cut by 3 bases and J by 7 bases, with 15 bases left in between. In germline, CDR1 is LGHNA, CDR2 YNFKEQ. This CDR3 has 14 amino acids. The CDR3 is CASSHQSLGPTQYF. As DNA, the CDR3 is TGTGCCAGCAGCCACCAATCCCTTGGTCCGACCCAGTACTTC.

This clonotype was found many times. This rearrangement joins TRBV7-2 to TRBJ2-1; tentatively, D is TRBD1 (6 bases). The CDR3 sequence is 13 residues long. The V and J ends lost 4 bases and 7 bases respectively, with 11 bases between them. Germline-derived CDR1 and CDR2 are SGHTA and FQGNSA. CDR3 sequence: CASSSGVSNEQFF. The CDR3 DNA follows: TGTGCCAGCAGCTCAGGGGTCTCGAATGAGCAGTTCTTC.

There are a few counts of this clonotype. The chain has TRBV20-1 and TRBJ1-2; TRBD1 aligns across 7 bases. CDR3 length: 12 residues. Germline assignment: CDR1 DFQATT and CDR2 SNEGSKA (reference sequence). Trimming cost V 5 bases and J 3 bases; bases outside gene matches: 3. The CDR3 DNA follows: TGCAGTGCTTCGGACAGGCACTATGGCTACACCTTC. It specifies CSASDRHYGYTF.

The J gene is TRBJ1-2, the V gene TRBV29-1; 9 bases line up with TRBD1. Germline CDR1 and CDR2: SQVTM and ANQGSEA. V lost 1 base to trimming and J lost 8 bases; unmatched junction nucleotides: 8. This CDR3 contains 14 residues. The CDR3 is CSVEGGQGASGYTF. The CDR3 DNA follows: TGCAGCGTTGAAGGGGGACAGGGTGCGAGCGGCTACACCTTC. Combining the CDR3 with reference TRBV29-1 and TRBJ1-2 gives the whole variable domain SAVISQKPSRDICQRGTSLTIQCQVDSQVTMMFWYRQQPGQSLTLIATANQGSEATYESGFVIDKFPISRPNLTFSTLTVSNMSPEDSSIYLCSVEGGQGASGYTFGSGTRLTVV.

This clonotype occurred a few times. The chain has TRBV11-2 and TRBJ1-4, with D perhaps matching TRBD1 (5 bases). The CDR3 totals 16 residues. Germline CDR1 reads SGHAT; CDR2 reads FQNNGV. V lost 5 bases, J lost 0 bases, and 13 bases lay in between. The DNA of the CDR3 is TGTGCCAGCAGCGCCGGGACGGAAACAACTAATGAAAAACTGTTTTTT. This codes for CASSAGTETTNEKLFF.

This sequence joins TRBV30 and TRBJ1-5; a possible D gene is TRBD1 (5 bases). The CDR3 loop spans 15 amino acids. Trimming cost V 4 bases and J 3 bases, with 16 bases left between them. Per the germline V gene, CDR1 is GTSNPN and CDR2 is SVGIG (reference sequence). CDR3 in DNA: TGTGCCTGGAATAGGGAGTGGACAAACAATCAGCCCCAGCATTTT. Protein: CAWNREWTNNQPQHF.

This clonotype appeared a few times. This chain links TRBV12-3 or TRBV12-4 with TRBJ2-5, with 7 bases lining up with TRBD1. Judging by the DNA end, TRBJ2-7 fits better; the J call may be wrong. This CDR3 spans 16 amino acids. The CDR3 nucleotides are TGTGCCAGCAGTATACGTGGGACAGTCACTTACTACGAGCAGTACTTC. Translating gives CASSIRGTVTYYEQYF.

V is TRBV5-1 and J is TRBJ2-7; TRBD1 aligns across 7 bases. Germline CDR1 is SGHRS and CDR2 is YFSETQ. The CDR3 runs to 14 residues. Germline trimming cut 7 bases from V and 6 bases from J; bases unmatched to any gene: 13. The chain's CDR3 is CASGSSQGPGEQYF. In DNA, the CDR3 is TGCGCCAGCGGGAGCTCACAGGGGCCAGGCGAGCAGTACTTC.

Turning to this clonotype: One junction end does not reproduce the germline sequence, and a read error may be involved. This chain links TRBV4-1 with TRBJ2-5, with a tentative D call TRBD2 (6 bases). Germline V gene lookup returns CDR1 MGHRA and CDR2 YSYEKL. The CDR3 runs to 14 residues. The CDR3 region is CASSHRDYQETQYF. The CDR3 nucleotides read TGCGCCAGTAGCCACCGGGACTACCAAGAGACCCAGTACTTC.

V and J are TRBV7-2 and TRBJ1-1, with D hard to call. The germline CDR1 and CDR2 sequences are SGHTA and FQGNSA. V was pared by 4 bases and J by 0 bases, with 15 bases between. The CDR3 has 16 residues. The CDR3 region is CASSSRSHSMNTEAFF. The CDR3 region has the DNA TGTGCCAGCAGCTCCCGCAGCCATTCCATGAACACTGAAGCTTTCTTT. The full variable domain, completed using reference TRBV7-2 and TRBJ1-1, is GAGVSQSPSNKVTEKGKDVELRCDPISGHTALYWYRQSLGQGLEFLIYFQGNSAPDKSGLPSDRFSAERTGGSVSTLTIQRTQQEDSAVYLCASSSRSHSMNTEAFFGQGTRLTVV.

The rearrangement joins TRBV18 to TRBJ2-2; 11 positions agree with TRBD1. CDR1 KGHSH and CDR2 LQKENI come from the germline V gene. The V segment lost 3 bases and the J segment 3 bases; nucleotides outside the gene matches: 3. This CDR3 spans 16 amino acids. This CDR3 is CASSPPGQGDTGELFF. In DNA form, the CDR3 reads TGTGCCAGCTCACCCCCGGGACAGGGGGACACCGGGGAGCTGTTTTTT.

This clonotype showed up just a few times. The chain combines TRBV12-3 or TRBV12-4 with TRBJ2-3, with D hard to call. The CDR3 length is 13 residues. V lost 6 bases and J 2 bases, leaving 9 bases between the germline ends. CDR3 coding DNA: TGTGCCAGCAGATCTGGCTTCACAGATACGCAGTATTTT. Its protein is CASRSGFTDTQYF.

This clonotype was detected a few times. The V call is TRBV3-1, the J call TRBJ2-5; tentatively, D is TRBD2 (6 bases). V lost 1 base and J 3 bases, leaving 12 bases between the germline ends. Germline lookup yields CDR1 LGHDT and CDR2 YNNKEL (reference sequence). The CDR3 spans 15 residues. CDR3 bases: TGTGCCAGCAGCCAAGTTGCGTCGGGAGAAGAGACCCAGTACTTC. It encodes CASSQVASGEETQYF.

The V call is TRBV6-2 or TRBV6-3, the J call TRBJ2-7; D possibly matches TRBD1 or TRBD2 (5 bases each). The CDR3 is 14 residues long. The germline V and J ends were trimmed by 7 bases and 0 bases, with 13 bases remaining between them. The germline CDR1 and CDR2 sequences are MNHEY and SVGEGT. Written as DNA, the CDR3 is TGTGCCAGCACAACCGATGGGGGCTCCTACGAGCAGTACTTC. Translation: CASTTDGGSYEQYF.

V is TRBV29-1 and J is TRBJ1-4, with TRBD1 matching 8 bases. V dropped 5 bases and J dropped 8; count of bases not matched to a gene: 10. The CDR3 loop spans 14 amino acids. From germline, CDR1 is SQVTM and CDR2 ANQGSEA. The CDR3 sequence is CSVWTGWGKEKLFF. In nucleotides, the CDR3 is TGCAGCGTTTGGACAGGGTGGGGGAAAGAAAAACTGTTTTTT.

This clonotype was counted a single time. The genes are TRBV29-1 and TRBJ1-3; no firm D call. V lost 4 bases and J 1 base, leaving 5 bases between the germline ends. The CDR3 runs to 12 residues. Germline CDR1 and CDR2: SQVTM and ANQGSEA. CDR3 DNA sequence: TGCAGCGTTGTCAATTCTGGAAACACCATATATTTT. It translates to CSVVNSGNTIYF.

The chain uses TRBV6-6 and TRBJ2-7; 9 bases are shared with TRBD2. Germline CDR1 and CDR2: MNHNY and SVGAGI (reference sequence). With 5 bases clipped from V and 12 bases from J, the junction kept 11 bases outside the gene matches. The CDR3 has 13 residues. The CDR3 bases are TGTGCCAGCAGTAGGACTAGCGACTACGTTGGGTACTTC. It codes for CASSRTSDYVGYF.

This clonotype came up once. V usage is TRBV6-5 and J usage is TRBJ2-7; no reliable D call. The CDR3 runs 13 residues. The germline V gene encodes CDR1 MNHEY and CDR2 SVGAGI. V lost 5 bases and J 2 bases, leaving 10 bases between the germline ends. The CDR3 sequence: CASSEDGAYEQYF. The CDR3 DNA sequence: TGTGCCAGCAGTGAAGACGGTGCCTACGAGCAGTACTTC.

The chain joins TRBV4-1 to TRBJ2-7; no clear D. The CDR3 contains 16 residues. CDR1 and CDR2 from the germline V gene are MGHRA and YSYEKL. The V end was cut by 0 bases, the J end by 0 bases, with 12 bases between. This CDR3 is CASSQDTLESSYEQYF. The CDR3 bases are TGCGCCAGCAGCCAAGATACCCTGGAGAGCTCCTACGAGCAGTACTTC.

This clonotype occurred a few times. CDR3 sequence reads: CSAQSYEQYF. Here the CDR3 DNA reads TGCAGTGCTCAGAGCTACGAGCAGTACTTC. V and J are TRBV20-1 and TRBJ2-7; D gene unclear. Between the trimmed V and J ends, which lost 5 bases and 3 bases, there was a span of 5 bases. Germline V lookup: CDR1 DFQATT, CDR2 SNEGSKA (reference sequence). The CDR3 is made up of 10 amino acids.

This clonotype was recorded a few times. V gene TRBV20-1 combines with J gene TRBJ2-3, with D tentatively TRBD1 (6 bases). Germline V gene data show CDR1 as DFQATT and CDR2 as SNEGSKA (reference sequence). V lost 5 bases to trimming and J lost 6 bases, with 12 bases between them. The CDR3 spans 12 residues. Here the CDR3 reads CSAPQGGDTQYF. The CDR3 DNA reads as TGCAGTGCTCCACAGGGCGGGGATACGCAGTATTTT.

This clonotype was recorded a few times. The chain couples TRBV7-9 to TRBJ2-7; tentatively, D is TRBD2 (5 bases). This CDR3 has 15 residues. Germline V gene sequence: CDR1 SEHNR, CDR2 FQNEAQ (reference sequence). Trimming removed 4 bases at V and 8 bases at J, with 21 bases between. DNA of the CDR3: TGTGCCAGCAGCTCCTTCCGAGAAACAGCGGAGCAGCAGTACTTC. This translates into CASSSFRETAEQQYF.

This clonotype was picked up a small number of times. Here the CDR3 DNA reads TGTGCCAGCAGCAAGACGGACAGCTCCTACGAGCAGTACTTC. Residues: CASSKTDSSYEQYF. The chain recombines TRBV21-1 with TRBJ2-7. TRBV21-1 is described as a pseudogene. This CDR3 is 14 amino acids long.

The table lists this clonotype with a few counts. This chain links TRBV29-1 with TRBJ1-2; 7 nucleotides match TRBD1. The germline CDR1 and CDR2 sequences are SQVTM and ANQGSEA. CDR3 length equals 12 residues. V gave up 5 bases and J gave up 5 bases; unmatched junction bases: 5. As DNA, the CDR3 is TGCAGCGTTTCGCCGGGACAGTATGGCTACACCTTC. It encodes CSVSPGQYGYTF.

This clonotype appeared a few times. The chain combines TRBV6-6 with TRBJ2-5; tentative D call: TRBD2 (6 bases). This CDR3 has 15 residues. The V end lost 2 bases, the J end lost 3 bases, and 13 bases lay between the germline ends. The germline CDR1 and CDR2 sequences are MNHNY and SVGAGI (reference sequence). CDR3 bases: TGTGCCAGCAGTTACGCCGGGACTCTAAAAGAGACCCAGTACTTC. Translated: CASSYAGTLKETQYF.

The V and J genes are TRBV9 and TRBJ2-1; TRBD1 agrees at 7 bases. V was clipped by 3 bases and J by 0 bases; unmatched bases: 6. CDR1 is SGDLS, CDR2 YYNGEE, per germline. CDR3 length equals 16 residues. The CDR3 DNA reads as TGTGCCAGCAGCGAAGAGGGGGCGGGCTCCTACAATGAGCAGTTCTTC. Protein: CASSEEGAGSYNEQFF.

For this clonotype: At one boundary the junction diverges from the germline segment, which might be a read error. The V gene is TRBV29-1, the J gene TRBJ2-4, with a possible D match to TRBD1 (6 bases). The CDR3 contains 12 residues. The V gene's germline CDR1 is SQVTM and CDR2 ANQGSEA. The CDR3 DNA is TGCAGCGTTGACTCAGGGGAAAACATACAGTACTTC. Translation: CSVDSGENIQYF.

This clonotype has more than one count but fewer than ten. The chain is built from TRBV6-2 or TRBV6-3 and TRBJ1-5, with D possibly matching TRBD1 (5 bases). Germline CDR1 is MNHEY and CDR2 is SVGEGT. CDR3 length: 14 residues. Trimming pared 7 bases from V and 0 bases from J, leaving 10 bases between. The CDR3 region is CASNKGPSNQPQHF. Written as DNA, the CDR3 is TGTGCCAGCAATAAGGGGCCTAGCAATCAGCCCCAGCATTTT.